The rows below give T cell receptor beta chains drawn from one sample of a study of CD8+ T cells in alopecia areata. The assay was immunoSEQ multiplex PCR, and TCRdb's table has in-frame clones only and misses some. Of more than 90,000 clones detected, roughly 50% appear once; the ten largest clones hold 25% to 30%. Here the sequenced sample was CD8+ T cells sorted from blood, taken at week 4, from a patient treated with tofacitinib. The origin of the receptors is a human donor with alopecia areata. CDR3s include the opening cysteine and the closing phenylalanine or tryptophan.

J | V | CDR3
TRBJ2-3 | TRBV30 | CAWSRDGTDTQYF
TRBJ2-7 | TRBV5-6 | CASSLDRIAQYF
TRBJ1-6 | TRBV19 | CASSIASLGMSPLHF
TRBJ1-6 | TRBV9 | CASSVEGTEANSPLHF
TRBJ2-1 | TRBV19 | CASSWGHNEQFF
TRBJ1-1 | TRBV30 | CAWTDRLNTEAFF
TRBJ2-1 | TRBV29-1 | CSVEGWRGYNEQFF
TRBJ2-7 | TRBV29-1 | CSVALESLYEQYF
TRBJ1-1 | TRBV25-1 | CASPKVGGRLRTEAFF
TRBJ1-2 | TRBV29-1 | CSVSPGLGQGISGYTF
TRBJ2-2 | TRBV29-1 | CSVERGDTGELFF
TRBJ2-1 | TRBV7-6 | CASRKGLEQFF
TRBJ1-1 | TRBV30 | CAWSGLDRGNAEAFF
TRBJ2-5 | TRBV29-1 | CSGQLAGTQETQYF
TRBJ1-2 | TRBV29-1 | CSVRTNDYGYTF
TRBJ2-3 | TRBV7-3 | CASSPTPQGGTQYF
TRBJ1-2 | TRBV30 | CAWSVPGGLHGYTF
TRBJ2-2 | TRBV27 | CAGIGPLTGELFF
TRBJ2-1 | TRBV29-1 | CSAAESSYNEQFF
TRBJ2-3 | TRBV6-6 | CASTQGLNTQYF
TRBJ1-5 | TRBV9 | CASSVEGAQPQHF
TRBJ2-5 | TRBV6-5 | CASRATGRETQYF
TRBJ2-2 | TRBV4-1 | CASSLNGGGDTGKLFF
TRBJ2-5 | TRBV10-3 | CAIRGDGQETQYF
TRBJ2-2 | TRBV30 | CAWNGALDWELFF
TRBJ2-1 | TRBV7-6 | CASSHYNEQFF
TRBJ2-7 | TRBV7-9 | CASSLIRTTDSYEQYF
TRBJ1-6 | TRBV29-1 | CSVDTGSSYNSPLHF
TRBJ2-7 | TRBV30 | CAWSSGQANYEQYF
TRBJ2-1 | TRBV30 | CAWSVGGENEQFF
TRBJ2-2 | TRBV19 | CASTRDRYSNTGELFF
TRBJ2-6 | TRBV14 | CASSQGAGANVLTF
TRBJ1-3 | TRBV4-2 | CASSQDIHRIFSGNTIYF
TRBJ1-5 | TRBV30 | CAWSVGSNQPQHF
TRBJ1-2 | TRBV7-9 | CASSYPPQGNYGYTF
TRBJ2-5 | TRBV13 | CASSLGGLQETQYF
TRBJ2-2 | TRBV29-1 | CSVLVGDRGQLEELFF
TRBJ2-7 | TRBV29-1 | CSVEDPGETYEQYF
TRBJ2-7 | TRBV6-1 | CASSPGLAADYEQYF
TRBJ2-3 | TRBV7-9 | CASSQGNTDTQYF
TRBJ1-2 | TRBV30 | CAWTVVHNDYGYTF
TRBJ1-6 | TRBV30 | CAWSEGAARSSPLHF
TRBJ1-2 | TRBV6-5 | CASGAVDGYTF